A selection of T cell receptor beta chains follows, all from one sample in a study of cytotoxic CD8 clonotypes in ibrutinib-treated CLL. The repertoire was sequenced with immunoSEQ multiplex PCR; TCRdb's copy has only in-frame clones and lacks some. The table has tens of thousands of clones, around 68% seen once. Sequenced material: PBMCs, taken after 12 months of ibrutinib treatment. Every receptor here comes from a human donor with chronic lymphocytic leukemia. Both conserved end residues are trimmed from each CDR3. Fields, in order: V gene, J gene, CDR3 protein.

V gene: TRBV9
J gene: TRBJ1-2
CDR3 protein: ASSPRRSLGYT

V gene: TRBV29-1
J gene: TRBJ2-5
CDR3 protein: SVYRQGFLQETQY

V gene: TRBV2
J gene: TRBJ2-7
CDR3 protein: ASSELGAGTYEQY

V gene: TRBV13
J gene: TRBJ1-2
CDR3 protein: ASSTTGTGDGYT

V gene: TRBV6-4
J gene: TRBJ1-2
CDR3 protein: ASSPSGGEVYGYT

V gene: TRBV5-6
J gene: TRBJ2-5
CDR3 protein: ASSLETGSGETQY

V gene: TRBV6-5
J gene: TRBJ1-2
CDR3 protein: ASSYSSSGYYGYT

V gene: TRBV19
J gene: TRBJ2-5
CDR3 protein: ASRGTGTSRQETQY

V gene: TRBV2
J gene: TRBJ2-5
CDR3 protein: ASKTGYQETQY

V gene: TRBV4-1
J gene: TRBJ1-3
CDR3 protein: ASSQVGDSGNTIY

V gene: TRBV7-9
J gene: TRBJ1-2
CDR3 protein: ASSLSTRAYNYGYT

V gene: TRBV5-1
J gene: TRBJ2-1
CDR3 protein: ASSAAGDRETEQF

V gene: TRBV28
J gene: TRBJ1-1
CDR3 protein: ASSLLDLNTEAF

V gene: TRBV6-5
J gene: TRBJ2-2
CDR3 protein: ASSSQGAGELF

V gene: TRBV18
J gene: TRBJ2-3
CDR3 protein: ASSRLAGTTDTQY

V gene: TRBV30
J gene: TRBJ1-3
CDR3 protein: AHGQGILSGNTIY

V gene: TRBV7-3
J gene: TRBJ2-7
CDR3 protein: ASSEGTGVNYEQY

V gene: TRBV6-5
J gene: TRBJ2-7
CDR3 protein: ASSDPGTSYEQY

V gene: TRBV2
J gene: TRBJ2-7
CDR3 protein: ATRRAESSYEQY

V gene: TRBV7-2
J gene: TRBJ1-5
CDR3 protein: ASSLVLGPQH

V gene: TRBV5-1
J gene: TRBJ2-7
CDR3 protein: ASSLTTGGANSEQY

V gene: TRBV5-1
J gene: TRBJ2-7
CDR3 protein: ASSPGHSGAYEQY

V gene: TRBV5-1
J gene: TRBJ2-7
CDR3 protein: ASSLLSTGTGDEQY

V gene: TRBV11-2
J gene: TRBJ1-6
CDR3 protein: ASSLVSGLGSPLH

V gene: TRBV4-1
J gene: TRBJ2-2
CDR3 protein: ASSQPGGDTGELF

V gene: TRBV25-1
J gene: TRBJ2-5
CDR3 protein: ASSLGTLRETQY

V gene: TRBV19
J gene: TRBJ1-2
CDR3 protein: ASCFRDVYGYT

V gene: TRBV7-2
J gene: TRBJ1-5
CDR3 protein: ASRADRVGNQPQH

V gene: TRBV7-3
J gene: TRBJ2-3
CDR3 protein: ASSLLGQGLKDTQY

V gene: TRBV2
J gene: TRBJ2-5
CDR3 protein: ASTTGGGRETQY

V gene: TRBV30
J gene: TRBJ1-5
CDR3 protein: AWSPGTGYQPQH

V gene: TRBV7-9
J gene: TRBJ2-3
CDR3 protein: ASSLKGWPPDTQY

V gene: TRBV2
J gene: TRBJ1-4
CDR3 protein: ASSRSTNEKLF

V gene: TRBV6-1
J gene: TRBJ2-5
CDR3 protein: ASSELVIGETQY

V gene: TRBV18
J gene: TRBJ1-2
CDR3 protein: ASSTYSSGYT

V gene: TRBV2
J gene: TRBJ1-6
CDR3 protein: ASSRTQASSNSPLH

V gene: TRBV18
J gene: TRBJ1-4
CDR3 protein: ASSPREGANEKLF

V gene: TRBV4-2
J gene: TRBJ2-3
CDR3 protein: ASSPGLAGIDTQY

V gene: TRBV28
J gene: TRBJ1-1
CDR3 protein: ASSGTRGEAF

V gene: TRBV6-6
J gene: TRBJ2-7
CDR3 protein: ASIQGDSYEQY

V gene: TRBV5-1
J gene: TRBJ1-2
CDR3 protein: ASSLAVVGAGANYGYT

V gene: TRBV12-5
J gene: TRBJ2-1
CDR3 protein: ASGPLNIQGSSYNEQF

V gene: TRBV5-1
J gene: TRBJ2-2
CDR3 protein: ASGTSGGPNTGELF

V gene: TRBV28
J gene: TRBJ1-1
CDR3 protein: ASRATLGATEAF

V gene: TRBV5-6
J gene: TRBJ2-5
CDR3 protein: ASSLGGSQETQY

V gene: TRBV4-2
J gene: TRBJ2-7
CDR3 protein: ASSRDATSGGLRDEQY

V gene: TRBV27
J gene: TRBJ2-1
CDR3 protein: ASSSTSGGYNEQF

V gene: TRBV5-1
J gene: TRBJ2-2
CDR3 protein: ASGGTINTGELF

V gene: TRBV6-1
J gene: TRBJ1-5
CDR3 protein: ASSEPDRLPQPQH

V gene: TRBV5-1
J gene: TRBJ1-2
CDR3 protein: ASSLGDSNYGYT

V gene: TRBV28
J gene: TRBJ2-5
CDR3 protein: ASSFLQLQRQETQY

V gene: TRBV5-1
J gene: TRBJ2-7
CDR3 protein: ASSLVATQGYEQY

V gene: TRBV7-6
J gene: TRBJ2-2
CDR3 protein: ASSLGGPWPGELF

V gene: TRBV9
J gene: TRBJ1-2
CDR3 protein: ASSVAIFPGQGHGYT